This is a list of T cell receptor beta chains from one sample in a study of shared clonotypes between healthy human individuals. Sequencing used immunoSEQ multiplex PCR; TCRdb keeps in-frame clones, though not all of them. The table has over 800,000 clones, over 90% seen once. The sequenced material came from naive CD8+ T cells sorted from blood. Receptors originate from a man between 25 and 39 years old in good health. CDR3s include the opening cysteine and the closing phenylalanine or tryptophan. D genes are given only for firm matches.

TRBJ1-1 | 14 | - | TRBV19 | CASSTQEVGTEAFF
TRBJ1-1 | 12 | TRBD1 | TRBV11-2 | CASRTGSTEAFF
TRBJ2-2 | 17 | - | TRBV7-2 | CASSLPYRGLDTGELFF
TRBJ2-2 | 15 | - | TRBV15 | CATSRDRASSGELFF
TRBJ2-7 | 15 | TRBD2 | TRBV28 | CASSFPTSGSYEQYF
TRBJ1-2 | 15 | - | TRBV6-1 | CASSEAGSFLRGYTF
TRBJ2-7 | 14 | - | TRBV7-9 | CASSLVGRPYEQYF
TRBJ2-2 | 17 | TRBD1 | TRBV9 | CASSVPRDRGVTGELFF
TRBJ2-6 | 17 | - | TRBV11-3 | CASSAHYGASGANVLTF
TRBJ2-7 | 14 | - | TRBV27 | CASSHQQGGYEQYF
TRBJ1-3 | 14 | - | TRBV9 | CASSLYEFGNTIYF
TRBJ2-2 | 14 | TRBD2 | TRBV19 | CASSVTSGTGELFF
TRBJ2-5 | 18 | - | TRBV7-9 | CASSSPAFGSGRQETQYF
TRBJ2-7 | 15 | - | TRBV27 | CASSLWAGATGEQYF
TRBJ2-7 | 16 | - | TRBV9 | CASSVGPGRSSYEQYF
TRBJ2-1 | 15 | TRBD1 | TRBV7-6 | CASSFVRDSVDEQFF
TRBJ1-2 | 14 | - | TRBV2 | CASSRDTSNYGYTF
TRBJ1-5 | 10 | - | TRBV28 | CATANQPQHF
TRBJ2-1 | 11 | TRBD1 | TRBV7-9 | CASSPGTGGFF
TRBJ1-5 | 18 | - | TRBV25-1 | CARNIRRRSRYSNQPQHF
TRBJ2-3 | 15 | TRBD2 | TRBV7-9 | CASSPSGRAKDTQYF
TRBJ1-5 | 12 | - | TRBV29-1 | CSVGIGNQPQHF
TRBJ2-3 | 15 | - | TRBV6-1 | CASSEAYTSTDTQYF
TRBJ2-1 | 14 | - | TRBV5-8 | CAPQSVSSYNEQFF
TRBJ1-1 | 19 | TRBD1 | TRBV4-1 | CASSQDEGAGTGWFTEAFF
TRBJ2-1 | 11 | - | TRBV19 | CASSQYNEQFF
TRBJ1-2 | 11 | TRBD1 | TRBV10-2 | CASGDRNGYTF
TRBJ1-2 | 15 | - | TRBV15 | CATSRGRGSGFGYTF
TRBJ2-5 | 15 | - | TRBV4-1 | CASSQIFPGVETQYF
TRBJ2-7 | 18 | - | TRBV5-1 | CASSLGGGWVASSYEQYF
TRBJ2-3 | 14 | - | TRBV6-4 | CASSDGVGADTQYF
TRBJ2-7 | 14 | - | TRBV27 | CASRLFSGHYEQYF